This TCR beta chain is drawn from a study of T cell changes during pregnancy in multiple sclerosis. Assay used: immunoSEQ multiplex PCR; TCRdb lists only in-frame clones, some missing. The table lists roughly 63,000 clones, 90% of them singletons. The CDR3 contains 15 residues. Germline V gives CDR1 MNHEY, CDR2 SVGAGI. Trimming took 4 bases from V and 5 from J; bases not matched to a gene: 5. The clonotype originates from a female donor in good health, enrolled as a control in a pregnancy study. This chain uses TRBV6-5 with TRBJ1-5; 10 bases map to TRBD1. The material sequenced was peripheral blood, taken in the second trimester of pregnancy. The CDR3 here is CASSSGTGDYQPQHF. The CDR3 DNA reads TGTGCCAGCAGTTCTGGGACAGGGGACTATCAGCCCCAGCATTTT.